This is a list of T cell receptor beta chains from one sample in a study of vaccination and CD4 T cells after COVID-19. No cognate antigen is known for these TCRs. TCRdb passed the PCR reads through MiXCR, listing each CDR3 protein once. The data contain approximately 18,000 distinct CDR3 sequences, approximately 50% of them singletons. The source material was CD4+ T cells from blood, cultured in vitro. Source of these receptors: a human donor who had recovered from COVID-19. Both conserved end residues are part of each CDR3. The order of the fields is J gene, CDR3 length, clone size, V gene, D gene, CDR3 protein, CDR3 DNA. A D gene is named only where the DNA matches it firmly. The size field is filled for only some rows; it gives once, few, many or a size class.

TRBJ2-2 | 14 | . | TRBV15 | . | CATSRDLATGELFF | TGTGCCACCAGCAGAGATTTGGCCACCGGGGAGCTGTTTTTT
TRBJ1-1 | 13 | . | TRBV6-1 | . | CASSLTGYTEAFF | TGTGCCAGCAGCTTAACAGGGTACACTGAAGCTTTCTTT
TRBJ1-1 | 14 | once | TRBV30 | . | CAWRQEGWNTEAFF | TGTGCCTGGCGCCAGGAGGGTTGGAACACTGAAGCTTTCTTT
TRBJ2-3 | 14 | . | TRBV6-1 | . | CASRRGSRTDTQYF | TGTGCCAGCCGAAGGGGTTCTCGAACAGATACGCAGTATTTT
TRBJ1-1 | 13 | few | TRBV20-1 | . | CSASRTADTEAFF | TGCAGTGCTAGTAGGACCGCGGACACTGAAGCTTTCTTT
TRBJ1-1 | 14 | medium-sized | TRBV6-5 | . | CASSSIRGNTEAFF | TGTGCCAGCAGTTCAATCAGGGGGAACACTGAAGCTTTCTTT
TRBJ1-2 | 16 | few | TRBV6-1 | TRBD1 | CASSPSTGGGRYGYTF | TGTGCCAGCAGTCCGTCGACAGGGGGGGGAAGGTATGGCTACACCTTC
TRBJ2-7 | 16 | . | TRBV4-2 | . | CASSRLPGSGSYEQYF | TGTGCCAGCAGCCGCCTTCCAGGGTCAGGGAGTTACGAGCAGTACTTC
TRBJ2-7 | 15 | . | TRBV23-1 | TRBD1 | CASDLNSGGGYEQYF | TGCGCCAGCGATCTAAACTCAGGGGGCGGGTACGAGCAGTACTTC
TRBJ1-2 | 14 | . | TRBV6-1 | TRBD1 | CASSKRQGRGGYTF | TGTGCCAGCAGTAAACGACAGGGGAGAGGCGGCTACACCTTC
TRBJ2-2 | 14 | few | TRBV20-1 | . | CSASGRENTGELFF | TGCAGTGCTTCGGGACGGGAGAACACCGGGGAGCTGTTTTTT
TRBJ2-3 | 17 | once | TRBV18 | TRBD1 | CASSRPATGRYTDTQYF | TGTGCCAGCTCACGACCTGCGACAGGGCGGTACACAGATACGCAGTATTTT
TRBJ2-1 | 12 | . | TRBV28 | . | CASSLYRREQFF | TGTGCCAGCAGTCTTTATAGGCGTGAGCAGTTCTTC
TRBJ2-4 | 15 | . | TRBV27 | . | CASSRSGTERNIQYF | TGTGCCAGCAGCCGAAGCGGGACAGAAAGGAACATTCAGTACTTC
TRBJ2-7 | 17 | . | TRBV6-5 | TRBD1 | CASSSTGRGPSSYEQYF | TGTGCCAGCAGTTCTACCGGAAGGGGGCCGAGCTCCTACGAGCAGTACTTC
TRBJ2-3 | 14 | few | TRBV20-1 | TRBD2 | CSARLAGLADTQYF | TGCAGTGCTAGACTAGCGGGATTGGCAGATACGCAGTATTTT
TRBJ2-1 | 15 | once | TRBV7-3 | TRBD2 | CASSFSGREYNEQFF | TGTGCCAGCAGCTTCAGCGGGAGGGAGTACAATGAGCAGTTCTTC
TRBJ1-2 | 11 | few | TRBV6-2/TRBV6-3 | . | CASSSGQYCTF | TGTGCCAGCAGTTCGGGGCAGTACTGCACCTTC
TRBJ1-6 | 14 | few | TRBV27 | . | CASSSAHRISPLHF | TGTGCCAGCAGTTCCGCGCACAGGATATCACCCCTCCACTTT
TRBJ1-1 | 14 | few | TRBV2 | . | CASRGGTFRAEAFF | TGTGCCAGCAGGGGGGGGACGTTCAGGGCTGAAGCTTTCTTT
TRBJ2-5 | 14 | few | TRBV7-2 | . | CASSLGLNQETQYF | TGTGCCAGCAGCTTGGGACTGAACCAAGAGACCCAGTACTTC
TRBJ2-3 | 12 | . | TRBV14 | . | CASSQFADTQYF | TGTGCCAGCAGCCAATTTGCAGATACGCAGTATTTT